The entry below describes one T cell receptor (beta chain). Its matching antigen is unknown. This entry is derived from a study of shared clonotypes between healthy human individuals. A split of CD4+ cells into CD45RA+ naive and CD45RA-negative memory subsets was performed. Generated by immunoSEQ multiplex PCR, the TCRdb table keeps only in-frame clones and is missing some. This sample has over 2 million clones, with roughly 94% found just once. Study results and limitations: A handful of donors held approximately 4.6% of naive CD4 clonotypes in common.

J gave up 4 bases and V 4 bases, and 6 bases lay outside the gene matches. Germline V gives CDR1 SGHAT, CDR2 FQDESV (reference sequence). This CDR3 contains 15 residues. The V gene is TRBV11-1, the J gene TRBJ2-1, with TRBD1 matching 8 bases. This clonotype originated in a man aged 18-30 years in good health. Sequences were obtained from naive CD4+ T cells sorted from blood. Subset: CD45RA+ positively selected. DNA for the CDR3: TGTGCCAGCAGCTCTCAGACAGGGGATTACAATGAGCAGTTCTTC. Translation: CASSSQTGDYNEQFF.